This T cell receptor (beta chain) emerged from a study of identical twins. Whole-study findings and limits: In monozygotic twins, models underestimated the sharing of out-of-frame TCR alpha.

Using its own MiXCR run on the 5' RACE reads, TCRdb lists one record per CDR3 protein. The top ten clones hold roughly 0.9% of a sample with 500,000 to 550,000 distinct CDR3 sequences, 22% of them seen once. The V gene lost 2 bases and the J gene lost 3 bases, with 14 bases spanning the gap. The CDR3 consists of 16 residues. Germline values: CDR1 SGDLS, CDR2 YYNGEE. This clonotype was observed a single time. The target antigen is unknown. Another study also made use of these data, one on T cells expressing NK-cell markers. That paper states: Researchers got TCR beta repertoires out of sorted CD3+CD56+NKG2C+, CD3+CD56+NKG2C- and CD3+CD56-NKG2C+ T cells.

The rearrangement uses TRBV9 and TRBJ1-4; the D gene is possibly TRBD1 (5 bases). Sequenced material: CD4+ T cells sorted from blood. This TCR derives from a young woman in good health. The CDR3 DNA reads TGTGCCAGCAGCGTCCGCCCCGGGGCGCCTAATGAAAAACTGTTTTTT. Its translation: CASSVRPGAPNEKLFF.